This T cell receptor (beta chain) emerged from a study of blood T cell repertoires in COVID-19. The V end lost 4 bases, the J end lost 3 bases, and 19 bases lay between the germline ends. Germline CDR1 reads SGHDT; CDR2 reads YYEEEE. The CDR3 spans 16 residues. Assay used: immunoSEQ multiplex PCR; TCRdb lists only in-frame clones, some missing. Among more than 150,000 clones, over 80% were seen once, and the ten largest hold around 5.2%. The rearrangement joins TRBV5-6 to TRBJ2-5; perhaps TRBD1 as D (6 bases). This receptor was obtained from a woman aged 25 to 39 with acute or convalescent COVID-19. The specimen sequenced was peripheral blood. The CDR3 reads CASSLSTGQNEETQYF. The DNA of the CDR3 is TGTGCCAGCAGCCTATCGACGGGACAAAACGAAGAGACCCAGTACTTC.